This T cell receptor (beta chain) was captured by sequencing in a study of identical twins. Using its own MiXCR run on the 5' RACE reads, TCRdb lists one record per CDR3 protein. This table has roughly 220,000 distinct CDR3 sequences, under 8.5% appearing once. Study-wide points: High-abundance cord blood beta clonotypes had fewer insertions; memory repertoires showed none. It was out-of-frame TCR alpha sharing in monozygotic twins that models underestimated.

This clonotype turned up a few times. Its matching antigen is unknown. Trimming left V 8 bases short and J 5 bases short, with 24 bases between. The CDR3 sequence is 17 residues long. Germline CDR1 and CDR2: MNHEY and SMNVEV (reference sequence). Healthy Caucasians supplied all donations. The same data also went into a second study, on T cells expressing NK-cell markers.

The rearrangement links TRBV27 to TRBJ2-2, with D possibly being TRBD1 or TRBD2 (5 bases each). The clonotype originates from a woman aged 18-35 years in good health. Input material: CD8+ T cells sorted from blood. The DNA of the CDR3 is TGTGCCAGCGGGCTAGAGGGGCCTGCTAGCAGGACCGGGGAGCTGTTTTTT. Translating gives CASGLEGPASRTGELFF.